This T cell receptor beta chain was sequenced for a study of CD8+ T cells in alopecia areata. The sequencing template was cDNA reverse transcribed from extracted RNA. Method: immunoSEQ multiplex PCR; TCRdb's copy keeps in-frame clones and lacks some. The sample lists 150,000 to 200,000 clones, around 63% occurring once. Starting from PBMCs, sorting isolated CD4+ and CD8+ T cells. The count of this clone is one. Germline V gene lookup returns CDR1 SQVTM and CDR2 ANQGSEA. With 4 bases removed from V and 7 bases from J, the gap between germline ends came to 10 bases. The CDR3 has 11 amino acids. The chain combines TRBV29-1 with TRBJ1-1; possibly TRBD1 for D (6 bases). The clonotype originates from a human donor with alopecia areata. Sequences were derived from CD4+ T cells sorted from blood, sampled at week 0. The chain's CDR3 is CSVGGQIEAFF. The CDR3 DNA reads as TGCAGCGTTGGCGGACAGATTGAAGCTTTCTTT.